The 21 T cell receptor beta chains below were found in one sample sequenced in a study of blood T cell repertoires in COVID-19. The table came from immunoSEQ multiplex PCR; TCRdb's copy has only in-frame clones and leaves some out. This sample yields 140,000 to 150,000 clones, of which roughly 90% are seen a single time; 2.5% to 3% belongs to the top ten. Sequencing was carried out using peripheral blood. The source is a man aged 55 to 70 with active or convalescent COVID-19.

The chain combines TRBV28 with TRBJ1-4; D is ambiguous. The V gene lost 10 bases and the J gene lost 7 bases, with 16 bases spanning the gap. This CDR3 has 13 residues. From germline, CDR1 is MDHEN and CDR2 SYDVKM. The DNA of the CDR3 is TGTGCCACGTTAAGAGGGTGGGCTGAAAAACTGTTTTTT. This codes for CATLRGWAEKLFF.

The chain links TRBV2 to TRBJ1-5, with 8 bases lining up with TRBD1. The CDR3 runs 14 residues. Germline trimming cut 4 bases from V and 6 bases from J; bases unmatched to any gene: 5. CDR1 and CDR2 (germline): SNHLY, FYNNEI. This CDR3 reads CASSGTGSGQPQHF. The CDR3 DNA sequence: TGTGCCAGCAGTGGGACAGGGAGCGGTCAGCCCCAGCATTTT.

This chain uses TRBV5-1 with TRBJ2-7; 7 bases align to TRBD1. This CDR3 spans 17 amino acids. Trimming at V came to 0 bases and at J to 0 bases, leaving 9 bases not matched to a gene. Germline V gives CDR1 SGHRS, CDR2 YFSETQ. CDR3 protein: CASSLAPGQAYSYEQYF. DNA of the CDR3: TGCGCCAGCAGCTTGGCCCCCGGACAGGCGTACTCCTACGAGCAGTACTTC.

This chain uses TRBV5-4 with TRBJ2-3; 10 bases are a match to TRBD1. J was trimmed by 5 bases and V by 1 base; bases with no gene match: 7. Looked up from germline, CDR1 is SGHNT and CDR2 is YYREEE (reference sequence). The CDR3 has 16 amino acids. CDR3 sequence (DNA): TGTGCCAGCAGCTTGCGTGTTGGGACAGGGGTAGATACGCAGTATTTT. Translated: CASSLRVGTGVDTQYF.

The rearrangement links TRBV19 to TRBJ1-1; D is perhaps TRBD1 (6 bases). CDR3 length equals 15 residues. V dropped 6 bases and J dropped 1 base, with 15 bases sitting between them. CDR1 is LNHDA, CDR2 SQIVND, per germline (reference sequence). CDR3 nucleotides: TGTGCCAGTAGGGAAACCGGGACATCGAACACTGAAGCTTTCTTT. Its translation is CASRETGTSNTEAFF.

The genes are TRBV5-4 and TRBJ2-5; D may be TRBD2 (7 bases). V lost 2 bases and J 0 bases, leaving 14 bases between the germline ends. The CDR3 spans 16 residues. Germline V gene data show CDR1 as SGHNT and CDR2 as YYREEE (reference sequence). This CDR3 reads CASSLARGANQETQYF. CDR3 bases: TGTGCCAGCAGCTTAGCCCGGGGGGCCAACCAAGAGACCCAGTACTTC.

V is TRBV5-4 and J is TRBJ1-2, with TRBD1 as a possible D gene (5 bases). With 4 bases removed from V and 2 bases from J, the gap between germline ends came to 12 bases. The CDR3 consists of 14 residues. The V gene's germline CDR1 is SGHNT and CDR2 YYREEE (reference sequence). CDR3 coding DNA: TGTGCCAGCAGCCGCGGGGGGGAGAACTATGGCTACACCTTC. Its translation is CASSRGGENYGYTF.

In this sample, this clone turned up once. The chain uses TRBV12-3 or TRBV12-4 and TRBJ1-2; 8 bases fit TRBD1. The CDR3 is 12 amino acids. The V segment lost 7 bases and the J segment 8 bases; nucleotides outside the gene matches: 6. The CDR3 region has the DNA TGTGCCAGCACTCGGACAGGGTACGGCTACACCTTC. This translates into CASTRTGYGYTF.

The sample holds one count of this clone. V gene TRBV25-1 combines with J gene TRBJ2-3; 10 nucleotides match TRBD1. The CDR3 length is 14 residues. Trimming took 5 bases from V and 2 from J; bases not matched to a gene: 1. Per germline, CDR1 MGHDK and CDR2 SYGVNS. CDR3 amino acids: CASSRQGATDTQYF. The CDR3 DNA is TGTGCCAGCAGTAGACAGGGGGCCACAGATACGCAGTATTTT.

The CDR3 region has the DNA TGTGCCACCAGCGAACTGGAGGATGGGGAGCAGTACTTC. This sequence encodes CATSELEDGEQYF. The rearrangement joins TRBV24-1 to TRBJ2-7, with a tentative D call TRBD2 (5 bases). This CDR3 is built from 13 residues. The V end lost 7 bases, the J end lost 7 bases, and 16 bases lay between the germline ends. CDR1 is KGHDR, CDR2 SFDVKD, per germline.

This chain links TRBV2 with TRBJ1-2; TRBD1 matches 7 bases. This CDR3 region has 12 residues. CDR1 is SNHLY, CDR2 FYNNEI, per germline. J lost 4 bases, V lost 8 bases, and 4 bases had no gene match. The CDR3 sequence: CASSTGAYGYTF. The DNA of the CDR3 is TGTGCCAGCTCCACAGGGGCCTATGGCTACACCTTC.

The table lists this clone with a count of one. CDR3 DNA: TGTGCCAGTAGTGCCCTGCTAGCGGGGCCCTACAATGAGCAGTTCTTC. Translating gives CASSALLAGPYNEQFF. The chain recombines TRBV19 with TRBJ2-1; 9 bases are a match to TRBD2. Germline V CDR1 and CDR2: LNHDA, SQIVND (reference sequence). CDR3 length: 16 amino acids. The V segment lost 5 bases and the J segment 2 bases; nucleotides outside the gene matches: 7.

The V gene is TRBV5-8, the J gene TRBJ2-7; 11 nucleotides line up with TRBD2. V shed 4 bases, J shed 4 bases, and the junction held 10 bases outside the gene matches. The CDR3 is made up of 16 amino acids. The V gene's germline CDR1 is SGHTS and CDR2 YDEGEE. The CDR3 loop reads CASSRLAGGIVYEQYF. DNA for the CDR3: TGTGCCAGCAGCCGCCTAGCGGGAGGAATAGTTTACGAGCAGTACTTC.

This clone was picked up one time. One end of the junction does not line up with germline, which may come from a read error. This chain joins TRBV6-5 and TRBJ1-6, with 8 bases identical to TRBD1. The CDR3 extends over 15 amino acids. Germline loops: CDR1 MNHEY, CDR2 SVGAGI. CDR3: CASTRTGPYNSPLYF. CDR3 coding DNA: TGTGCCAGCACCCGGACAGGGCCCTATAATTCACCCCTCTACTTT.

CDR3 DNA: TGTGCCAGCAGTCCCCGACAGCCCTATAATTCACCCCTCCACTTT. It yields the protein CASSPRQPYNSPLHF. The rearrangement links TRBV2 to TRBJ1-6; TRBD1 might be the D (5 bases). This CDR3 has 15 residues. The V gene's germline CDR1 is SNHLY and CDR2 FYNNEI. Trimming cost V 5 bases and J 2 bases, with 10 bases left between them.

The chain uses TRBV7-2 and TRBJ2-1, with a tentative D call TRBD2 (6 bases). Trimming took off 3 bases at V and 2 bases at J, with 8 bases between the two ends. Germline lookup yields CDR1 SGHTA and CDR2 FQGNSA. This CDR3 is 14 amino acids long. CDR3 DNA sequence: TGTGCCAGCAGCTTTGGACTAACCTACAATGAGCAGTTCTTC. It translates to CASSFGLTYNEQFF. Complete variable domain (other parts from reference TRBV7-2 and TRBJ2-1): GAGVSQSPSNKVTEKGKDVELRCDPISGHTALYWYRQSLGQGLEFLIYFQGNSAPDKSGLPSDRFSAERTGGSVSTLTIQRTQQEDSAVYLCASSFGLTYNEQFFGPGTRLTVL.

The CDR3 protein is CASSLYPGGEKLFF. The CDR3 DNA is TGTGCCAGCAGCTTGTATCCAGGAGGGGAAAAACTGTTTTTT. The rearrangement joins TRBV5-6 to TRBJ1-4; D gene unclear. The CDR3 has 14 residues. V was cut by 1 base and J by 8 bases, with 12 bases left in between. From germline, CDR1 is SGHDT and CDR2 YYEEEE.

The chain couples TRBV2 to TRBJ1-4; D is unresolved. The V gene lost 8 bases and the J gene lost 6 bases, with 10 bases spanning the gap. The CDR3 extends over 12 amino acids. Germline-derived CDR1 and CDR2 are SNHLY and FYNNEI. CDR3 nucleotide sequence: TGTGCCAGCTCGGGGTCGGATGAAAAACTGTTTTTT. This gives the protein CASSGSDEKLFF.

The J gene is TRBJ2-1, the V gene TRBV7-2; no reliable D call. Germline V CDR1 and CDR2: SGHTA, FQGNSA. The CDR3 consists of 15 residues. The V gene lost 7 bases and the J gene lost 1 base, with 14 bases spanning the gap. CDR3 DNA sequence: TGTGCCAGCACCCCAGGTGGGTATTCCTACAATGAGCAGTTCTTC. Translated, it gives CASTPGGYSYNEQFF.

The V and J genes are TRBV11-3 and TRBJ2-1; D gene unclear. Deletions cut 6 bases from V and 1 base from J, with 13 bases between. This CDR3 is 15 amino acids long. CDR1 and CDR2 from the germline V gene are SGHNT and YENEEA. The CDR3 sequence is CASSETRRSYNEQFF. Written as DNA, the CDR3 is TGTGCCAGCAGTGAAACCCGCCGGTCCTACAATGAGCAGTTCTTC.

The rearrangement uses TRBV14 and TRBJ2-1; unclear D gene. Trimming cost V 2 bases and J 9 bases, with 11 bases left between them. There are 13 residues in the CDR3. CDR1 and CDR2 from the germline V gene are SGHDN and FVKESK. CDR3 nucleotide sequence: TGTGCCAGCAGCCAAAGTATCGTGAGTGAGCAGTTCTTC. Its translation is CASSQSIVSEQFF.